The 26 T cell receptor beta chains below were found in one sample sequenced in a study of pediatric ulcerative colitis. TCRdb's table, derived via immunoSEQ multiplex PCR, lists solely in-frame clones and lacks some. The profile shows approximately 40,000 clones, 65% to 80% of them singletons. Rectal tissue came from one to two pinch biopsies taken at colonoscopy. Sequencing used gut tissue. These receptors came from a boy younger than 18 with severe ulcerative colitis.

The chain's CDR3 is CASSNREYTEAFF. The CDR3 nucleotides are TGTGCCAGCAGCAACAGGGAGTACACTGAAGCTTTCTTT. The chain has TRBV7-8 and TRBJ1-1, with D perhaps TRBD1 (6 bases). The CDR3 runs to 13 residues. V gave up 5 bases and J gave up 3 bases, with 10 bases separating them. The germline V gene encodes CDR1 SGHVS and CDR2 FQNEAQ.

The chain combines TRBV19 with TRBJ1-2, with D possibly being TRBD1 (5 bases). The CDR3 extends over 15 amino acids. Germline V lookup: CDR1 LNHDA, CDR2 SQIVND (reference sequence). V lost 6 bases and J lost 6, with 20 bases in between. The CDR3 loop reads CASSPLRGVGNGYTF. In nucleotides, the CDR3 is TGTGCCAGTAGCCCTCTGAGGGGAGTGGGTAATGGCTACACCTTC.

In this sample, this clone turned up a few times. V is TRBV4-1 and J is TRBJ2-7, with TRBD1 identical over 7 bases. V trimming: 0 bases; J trimming: 0 bases; junction bases outside the gene matches: 5. This CDR3 has 16 amino acids. CDR1 and CDR2 (germline): MGHRA, YSYEKL. CDR3 nucleotide sequence: TGCGCCAGCAGCCAAGAGTGGGACAGCGTCTCCTACGAGCAGTACTTC. Translating it yields CASSQEWDSVSYEQYF.

V and J are TRBV4-1 and TRBJ1-6; D remains ambiguous. This CDR3 is 13 amino acids long. Germline V gene sequence: CDR1 MGHRA, CDR2 YSYEKL. Trimming removed 0 bases at V and 16 bases at J, with 13 bases between. Here the CDR3 DNA reads TGCGCCAGCAGCCAAGATCTCCTTTCAAGTCTCCACTTT. The encoded protein is CASSQDLLSSLHF.

The chain joins TRBV30 to TRBJ2-1; 8 bases are a match to TRBD2. Trimming cost V 3 bases and J 2 bases; bases outside gene matches: 12. The CDR3 extends over 17 amino acids. The germline CDR1 and CDR2 sequences are GTSNPN and SVGIG (reference sequence). CDR3 in amino acids: CAWRPGWAGGTYNEQFF. The CDR3 DNA reads TGTGCCTGGAGGCCCGGTTGGGCGGGGGGCACCTACAATGAGCAGTTCTTC.

This clone appeared a few times. The chain's CDR3 is CASSYSPRGSNSPLHF. The DNA for the CDR3 is TGTGCCAGCAGCTACTCTCCCCGGGGTAGCAATTCACCCCTCCACTTT. The chain couples TRBV11-2 to TRBJ1-6; D unclear. V was trimmed by 4 bases and J by 7 bases, leaving 17 bases between them. This CDR3 has 16 residues. Germline-derived CDR1 and CDR2 are SGHAT and FQNNGV. The full variable domain, with the rest looked up from reference TRBV11-2 and TRBJ1-6, is EAGVAQSPRYKIIEKRQSVAFWCNPISGHATLYWYQQILGQGPKLLIQFQNNGVVDDSQLPKDRFSAERLKGVDSTLKIQPAKLEDSAVYLCASSYSPRGSNSPLHFGNGTRLTVT.

The V and J genes are TRBV9 and TRBJ2-5; 7 bases fit TRBD1. Germline lookup yields CDR1 SGDLS and CDR2 YYNGEE. V gave up 2 bases and J gave up 0 bases; unmatched junction bases: 7. The length of the CDR3 is 16 residues. The CDR3 DNA follows: TGTGCCAGCAGCGTCGGGCAGGGGGTCTACCAAGAGACCCAGTACTTC. Its protein product is CASSVGQGVYQETQYF. Looking up the rest from reference TRBV9 and TRBJ2-5 gives the full variable domain: DSGVTQTPKHLITATGQRVTLRCSPRSGDLSVYWYQQSLDQGLQFLIQYYNGEERAKGNILERFSAQQFPDLHSELNLSSLELGDSALYFCASSVGQGVYQETQYFGPGTRLLVL.

This clone was seen only once. This chain connects TRBV2 to TRBJ1-2, with D tentatively TRBD1 (6 bases). The CDR3 totals 15 residues. With 4 bases removed from V and 6 bases from J, the gap between germline ends came to 18 bases. From germline, CDR1 is SNHLY and CDR2 FYNNEI. The DNA of the CDR3 is TGTGCCAGCAGTGGCCTAAAGGGGGGCCCGGATGGCTACACCTTC. It is translated as CASSGLKGGPDGYTF.

The chain couples TRBV15 to TRBJ1-1; D not resolved. In germline, CDR1 is LNHNV, CDR2 YYDKDF (reference sequence). This CDR3 is built from 14 residues. Trimming took 5 bases from V and 3 from J, leaving 13 bases between them. The CDR3 DNA reads as TGTGCCACCAGCGGATCGGCAAGGGACACTGAAGCTTTCTTT. It yields the protein CATSGSARDTEAFF.

This sequence joins TRBV5-3 and TRBJ1-2; D remains unclear. TRBV5-3 is identified as an open reading frame with a role that is uncertain. There are 15 residues in the CDR3. The V end was cut by 0 bases, the J end by 0 bases, with 9 bases between. CDR3: CARSLASYSNYGYTF. For the CDR3, the DNA is TGTGCCAGAAGCTTGGCGAGCTACTCTAACTATGGCTACACCTTC.

The genes are TRBV4-1 and TRBJ1-1; D may be TRBD1 (5 bases). The CDR3 has 15 residues. V shed 4 bases and J shed 5 bases, with 17 bases lying between them. Germline CDR1 reads MGHRA; CDR2 reads YSYEKL. CDR3 loop: CASSLSTASKTEAFF. In nucleotides, the CDR3 is TGCGCCAGCAGCCTCTCGACAGCCTCGAAGACTGAAGCTTTCTTT.

This clone turned up a few times. V and J are TRBV18 and TRBJ1-2, with no clear D. The CDR3 covers 15 residues. Germline CDR1 is KGHSH and CDR2 is LQKENI. V lost 3 bases and J lost 0, with 11 bases in between. This chain's CDR3 is CASSPIIETNYGYTF. CDR3 in DNA: TGTGCCAGCTCACCCATTATAGAAACTAACTATGGCTACACCTTC.

The V gene is TRBV6-5, the J gene TRBJ2-7, with TRBD2 matching 15 bases. Germline V gives CDR1 MNHEY, CDR2 SVGAGI. The CDR3 has 16 amino acids. The trim removed 4 bases at V and 4 bases at J, leaving 5 bases unmatched. The CDR3, as DNA: TGTGCCAGCAGTTCGGGACTAGCGGGGGGACTATACGAGCAGTACTTC. Its protein is CASSSGLAGGLYEQYF.

The chain employs TRBV6-5 and TRBJ2-5, with 9 bases that match TRBD1. CDR1 MNHEY and CDR2 SVGAGI come from the germline V gene. Trimming at V came to 6 bases and at J to 5 bases, leaving 10 bases not matched to a gene. The CDR3 runs to 15 residues. CDR3 DNA: TGTGCCAGCAGAAGAACGGGACAGGGTGGTGAGACCCAGTACTTC. It specifies CASRRTGQGGETQYF.

V is TRBV5-5 and J is TRBJ2-5; possibly TRBD1 or TRBD2 for D (5 bases each). CDR1 and CDR2 from the germline V gene are SGHKS and YYEKEE (reference sequence). V lost 1 base and J lost 5, with 12 bases in between. This CDR3 has 14 residues. CDR3 DNA: TGTGCCAGCAGCTTGAGGGACGTGGTCGAGACCCAGTACTTC. Protein: CASSLRDVVETQYF.

The V and J genes are TRBV18 and TRBJ1-1, with a weak D call TRBD1 (6 bases). V was shortened by 6 bases and J by 4 bases, with 12 bases between the two germline ends. CDR3 size: 13 residues. The V gene's germline CDR1 is KGHSH and CDR2 LQKENI. CDR3 coding DNA: TGTGCCAGCTCTCTTCAGGGGAGCACTGAAGCTTTCTTT. Its protein is CASSLQGSTEAFF.

This clone was observed a few times. The rearrangement joins TRBV4-1 to TRBJ2-2; the match to TRBD2 covers 7 bases. V dropped 5 bases and J dropped 2; count of bases not matched to a gene: 8. The CDR3 sequence is 16 residues long. Per the germline V gene, CDR1 is MGHRA and CDR2 is YSYEKL. CDR3 residues: CASSALGGVNTGELFF. The CDR3 nucleotides read TGCGCCAGCAGCGCCCTGGGGGGGGTAAACACCGGGGAGCTGTTTTTT.

This clone was picked up a small number of times. The chain employs TRBV27 and TRBJ2-7; 11 bases match TRBD1. The length of the CDR3 is 13 residues. Trimming cost V 6 bases and J 5 bases; bases outside gene matches: 3. Germline V gene data show CDR1 as MNHEY and CDR2 as SMNVEV (reference sequence). CDR3 coding DNA: TGTGCCAGCAGCTTGGACAGGGGGCACGAGCAGTACTTC. This translates into CASSLDRGHEQYF.

The chain employs TRBV7-9 and TRBJ1-1, with a possible D match to TRBD1 (5 bases). CDR1 and CDR2 from the germline V gene are SEHNR and FQNEAQ (reference sequence). Trimming removed 5 bases at V and 11 bases at J, with 15 bases between. CDR3 length: 12 residues. The CDR3 region is CASSPRVSGAFF. CDR3 DNA sequence: TGTGCCAGCAGCCCCAGGGTTTCCGGGGCTTTCTTT.

This clone is labeled as medium-sized (0.01 to 0.1%). The chain uses TRBV6-1 and TRBJ2-7; no clear D. V lost 3 bases and J lost 0, with 3 bases in between. The germline CDR1 and CDR2 sequences are MNHNS and SASEGT. The CDR3 runs to 12 residues. The CDR3 nucleotides are TGTGCCAGCAGTGACAGCTCCTACGAGCAGTACTTC. Encoded protein: CASSDSSYEQYF.

This clone has only a few counts. The chain recombines TRBV30 with TRBJ1-1; D unclear. The CDR3 sequence is 12 residues long. Germline V gene data show CDR1 as GTSNPN and CDR2 as SVGIG (reference sequence). With 5 bases removed from V and 5 bases from J, the gap between germline ends came to 12 bases. The CDR3 sequence is CAWSAGRTEAFF. The CDR3, as DNA: TGTGCCTGGTCCGCCGGGCGAACTGAAGCTTTCTTT.

The chain has TRBV29-1 and TRBJ1-3; a possible D gene is TRBD1 (6 bases). The CDR3 is made up of 13 amino acids. The germline CDR1 and CDR2 sequences are SQVTM and ANQGSEA. Trimming pared 6 bases from V and 4 bases from J, leaving 13 bases between. In DNA form, the CDR3 reads TGCAGCGTGGAGGGGGACGACGGAAACACCATATATTTT. It is translated as CSVEGDDGNTIYF.

Within the sample, this clone is medium-sized (0.01 to 0.1%). The rearrangement joins TRBV5-1 to TRBJ2-7, with D tentatively TRBD1 (7 bases). Trimming removed 0 bases from V and 3 bases from J, with 13 bases in between. This CDR3 is built from 15 residues. CDR1 is SGHRS, CDR2 YFSETQ, per germline. The CDR3, as DNA: TGCGCCAGCAGCTTGGCAGGGGGGACCAGCTACGAGCAGTACTTC. This translates into CASSLAGGTSYEQYF.

This clone showed up just once. V is TRBV5-6 and J is TRBJ2-7; 8 bases fit TRBD1. This CDR3 spans 14 amino acids. Germline CDR1 is SGHDT and CDR2 is YYEEEE. V dropped 5 bases and J dropped 2; count of bases not matched to a gene: 6. The CDR3 sequence: CASRRGQGTYEQYF. CDR3 DNA sequence: TGTGCCAGCAGACGAGGACAGGGTACCTACGAGCAGTACTTC.

This chain connects TRBV7-3 to TRBJ2-1; D unclear. The germline V gene has CDR1 SGHTA and CDR2 FQGTGA. CDR3 size: 15 residues. V was shortened by 4 bases and J by 4 bases, with 14 bases between the two germline ends. The CDR3 protein is CASSSRSSGYNEQFF. In DNA, the CDR3 is TGTGCCAGCAGCTCTCGGTCGAGTGGATACAATGAGCAGTTCTTC.

This sequence joins TRBV7-9 and TRBJ2-2, with D perhaps TRBD2 (5 bases). Germline V CDR1 and CDR2: SEHNR, FQNEAQ (reference sequence). V lost 1 base to trimming and J lost 5 bases, with 14 bases between them. CDR3 length equals 16 residues. In DNA, the CDR3 is TGTGCCAGCAGCTTAGAACTGTGGACGGGGACCGGGGAGCTGTTTTTT. Its protein product is CASSLELWTGTGELFF.